These T cell receptor beta chains were read from a single sample in a study of cytomegalovirus exposure and HLA in healthy donors. Only in-frame clones appear in the TCRdb table, and some are missing; sequencing was by immunoSEQ multiplex PCR. The sample lists some 160,000 clones; around three quarters were seen once. The source material was PBMCs. Every receptor here comes from a woman aged 35 to 49 in good health and CMV-seronegative. The CDR3 runs from the conserved cysteine through the conserved F or W. The order of the fields is J gene, V gene, clone size, CDR3 protein. The size entry is marked missing in some rows and otherwise reads once, few, many or a size class.

TRBJ1-2 TRBV6-5 - CASSYLDTFYGYTF
TRBJ1-1 TRBV15 few CATSRRDRLNTEAFF
TRBJ1-5 TRBV10-3 - CAISSGGSNQPQHF
TRBJ2-2 TRBV11-2 - CASSLPSGRGLDTGELFF
TRBJ1-4 TRBV10-3 - CAIRSGTNEKLFF
TRBJ2-1 TRBV29-1 - CSAPGQAYNEQFF
TRBJ2-3 TRBV5-1 - CASSLRGRADTQYF
TRBJ2-2 TRBV6-4 - CASSVRGGNTGELFF
TRBJ2-7 TRBV7-9 - CASSLSRGTFRYF
TRBJ1-2 TRBV2 - CASSGGYGYTF
TRBJ1-6 TRBV10-2 - CASSEQGAVNSPLHF
TRBJ1-6 TRBV2 - CASSERRGGDNSPLHF
TRBJ1-5 TRBV6-6 - CASIQGQGENQPQHF
TRBJ2-4 TRBV29-1 few CSVGTVAKNIQYF
TRBJ1-2 TRBV6-1 - CASSPQGYGYTF
TRBJ2-4 TRBV5-1 once CASSYQVLADAKNIQYF
TRBJ1-1 TRBV5-8 - CASSLRTGGNTEAFF
TRBJ2-3 TRBV28 few CASSSPSTGDTDTQYF
TRBJ1-4 TRBV5-1 - CASSPISGSRDEKLFF
TRBJ1-5 TRBV30 - CAWSLGGMGNQPQHF
TRBJ1-5 TRBV6-5 - CASTKTAYSNQPQHF
TRBJ2-3 TRBV10-2 - CASSEGRTSGGTDTQYF
TRBJ1-1 TRBV9 - CASILIDSTEAFF
TRBJ2-1 TRBV7-8 - CASSFIQGNKENEQFF
TRBJ2-7 TRBV29-1 once CSVGADRRGEQYF
TRBJ1-2 TRBV30 - CAWVGVAGAGGYTF
TRBJ2-1 TRBV10-3 - CAISGRGGAQRNEQFF
TRBJ2-1 TRBV6-6 - CASSGPRGIEQFF
TRBJ1-1 TRBV5-1 many CASSLGPEGVNEAFF
TRBJ1-3 TRBV10-2 - CASMGLSGNTIYF
TRBJ2-1 TRBV10-1 - CASSDRRLAGYNEQFF
TRBJ1-5 TRBV19 few CASSITGQVVNQPQHF
TRBJ1-5 TRBV5-8 - CASSLGQGPYQPQHF
TRBJ2-3 TRBV7-2 - CASSLGLGTDTQYF
TRBJ2-1 TRBV29-1 - CSVLEPTWQFF
TRBJ1-5 TRBV12-5 - CASGLVNLERGRGFGQPQHF
TRBJ2-3 TRBV5-5 - CASSLHRGDTQYF
TRBJ1-2 TRBV2 - CASSPTGNYGYTF
TRBJ2-3 TRBV2 - CASGEASGGDTQYF
TRBJ1-1 TRBV29-1 - CSVEVGWGGRNTEAFF
TRBJ1-1 TRBV7-9 few CASSLRGTGDTEAFF
TRBJ2-1 TRBV18 - CASSLIAGPSYNEQFF
TRBJ1-2 TRBV28 - CASSPGTGYGYTF
TRBJ2-3 TRBV28 - CASSFSTSEYTDTQYF